This TCR beta chain is drawn from a study of blood T cells in healthy people across ages. Caucasian individuals from Russia who were healthy and aged roughly 6 to 90 acted as donors. Per sample, a minimum of 6.5 million PBMCs were isolated. Germline V gene lookup returns CDR1 SGDLS and CDR2 YYNGEE. The CDR3 has 16 residues. The authors ran a second PCR of 7 to 11 cycles using a sample-barcoded 5' primer and a J-beta primer mix. Samples each returned at least 3 million CDR3-containing paired-end reads. TCRdb re-analysed the 5' RACE reads in MiXCR, keeping a single row per CDR3 protein. The repertoire holds about 680,000 distinct CDR3 sequences, with 45% to 50% as singletons.

The genes are TRBV9 and TRBJ2-4; TRBD2 aligns across 10 bases. The J call could be wrong; TRBJ2-7 is a better fit for the DNA end. Sequenced sample: blood. The origin of this receptor is a woman in her sixties in good health. The CDR3 sequence: CASSVGGAGGTYEQYF. The DNA of the CDR3 is TGTGCCAGCAGCGTAGGAGGAGCGGGAGGGACCTACGAGCAGTACTTC.